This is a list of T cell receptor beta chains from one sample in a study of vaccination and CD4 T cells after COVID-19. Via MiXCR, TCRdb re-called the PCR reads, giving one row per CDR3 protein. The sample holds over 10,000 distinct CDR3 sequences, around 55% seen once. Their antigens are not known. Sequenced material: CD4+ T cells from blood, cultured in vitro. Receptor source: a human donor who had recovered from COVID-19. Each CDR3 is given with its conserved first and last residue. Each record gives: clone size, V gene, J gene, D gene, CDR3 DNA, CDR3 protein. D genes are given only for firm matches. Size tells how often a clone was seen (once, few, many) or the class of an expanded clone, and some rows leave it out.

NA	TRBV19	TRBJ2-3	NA	TGTGCCAGTACCACTGTTGGAGATACGCAGTATTTT	CASTTVGDTQYF
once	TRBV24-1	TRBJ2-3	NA	TGTGCCACCAGTGATTTGGGGTTTCCAGTGGGAGATACGCAGTATTTT	CATSDLGFPVGDTQYF
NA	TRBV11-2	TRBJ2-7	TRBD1	TGTGCCAGCAGCTTAGGCCGGGACAGGGGGACGTACTTC	CASSLGRDRGTYF
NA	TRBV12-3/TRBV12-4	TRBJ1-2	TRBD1	TGTGCCAGCAGTTTGGCCCACGGGACAGGGTCATATGGCTACACCTTC	CASSLAHGTGSYGYTF
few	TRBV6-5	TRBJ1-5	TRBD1	TGTGCCAGCAGTTCCGCCGGGACAGGAAATCAGCCCCAGCATTTT	CASSSAGTGNQPQHF
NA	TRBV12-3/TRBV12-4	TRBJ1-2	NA	TGTGCCAGCAGTTTAGGCGGGGGGCTGGGCTACACCTTC	CASSLGGGLGYTF
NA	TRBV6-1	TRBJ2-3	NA	TGTGCCAGCAGGCCCTCCGCCTCGTTCACAGATACGCAGTATTTT	CASRPSASFTDTQYF
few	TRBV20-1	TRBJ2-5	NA	TGCAGTGGTACGGGGGAACCACAAGAGACCCAGTACTTC	CSGTGEPQETQYF
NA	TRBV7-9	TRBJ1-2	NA	TGTGCCAGCAGCTCTGACAGGACCTATGGCTACACCTTC	CASSSDRTYGYTF
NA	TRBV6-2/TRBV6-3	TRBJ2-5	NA	TGTGCCAGCAGGCTATTACCCAACCGGCAAGAGACCCAGTACTTC	CASRLLPNRQETQYF
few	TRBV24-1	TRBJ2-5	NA	TGTGCCACCAGACGAGGGGGGTCCGACTGGGAGACCCAGTACTTC	CATRRGGSDWETQYF
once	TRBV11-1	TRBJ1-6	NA	TGTGCCAGCAGCTTGACAACAGGGTGGCGATCACCCCTCCACTTT	CASSLTTGWRSPLHF
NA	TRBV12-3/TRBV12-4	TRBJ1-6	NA	TGTGCCAGCAGCCCACGGCTCGGATTAAATTCACCCCTCCACTTT	CASSPRLGLNSPLHF
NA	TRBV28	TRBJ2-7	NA	TGTGCCAGCAGTTCCGACAGAACCTACGAGCAGTACTTC	CASSSDRTYEQYF
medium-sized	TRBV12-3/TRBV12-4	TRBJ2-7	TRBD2	TGTGCCAGCAGTTTATCTACCGGACTAGCGGGTTACGAGCAGTACTTC	CASSLSTGLAGYEQYF
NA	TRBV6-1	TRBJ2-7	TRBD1	TGTGCCAGCAGTGTCTACAGGGGAACCCCTTCCTACGAGCAGTACTTC	CASSVYRGTPSYEQYF
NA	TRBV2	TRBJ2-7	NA	TGTGCCTGCGTACAGTCAGCTATGAAGGGGACGGGCTGGATGCCCTACGAGCAGTACTTC	CACVQSAMKGTGWMPYEQYF
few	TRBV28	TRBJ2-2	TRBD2	TGTGCCAGCACCTTAGGGGGCGGGGGGGGCACCGGGGAGCTGTTTTTT	CASTLGGGGGTGELFF
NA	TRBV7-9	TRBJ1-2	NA	TGTGCCAGCAGCTTAGTGCTCCAGGGTAAAAACGGCTACACCTTC	CASSLVLQGKNGYTF
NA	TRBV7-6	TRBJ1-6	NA	TGTGCCAGCAGCTTAGCGGGATCTTATAATTCACCCCTCCACTTT	CASSLAGSYNSPLHF
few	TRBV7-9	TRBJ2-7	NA	TGTGCCAGCAGCTCGACTCGTTACGAGCAGTACTTC	CASSSTRYEQYF
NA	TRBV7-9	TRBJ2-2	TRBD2	TGTGCCAGCAGCTTTCATGCGGGAGTGGACACCGGGGAGCTGTTTTTT	CASSFHAGVDTGELFF
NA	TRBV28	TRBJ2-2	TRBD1	TGTGCCAGCAGCTTAGGGGGCGCTAATGTGGGACACGGGGAGCTGTTTTTT	CASSLGGANVGHGELFF
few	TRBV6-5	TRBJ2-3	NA	TGTGCCAGCAGTTACTCGGCCAGATCCACAGATACGCAGTATTTT	CASSYSARSTDTQYF
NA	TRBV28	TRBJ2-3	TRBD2	TGTGCCAGCAGTTTGGCGCCCGGGACTAGAACAGATACGCAGTATTTT	CASSLAPGTRTDTQYF
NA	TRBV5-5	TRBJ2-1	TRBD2	TGTGCCAGCAGCGGGGCTAGGGGCGGGGGCTACAATGAGCAGTTCTTC	CASSGARGGGYNEQFF
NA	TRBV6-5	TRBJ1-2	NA	TGTGCCAGCAGTTACAGCGGGGGGGATGGCTACACCTTC	CASSYSGGDGYTF
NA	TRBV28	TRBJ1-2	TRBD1	TGTGCCAGCAGCCTCACAGGGGGTCGCTATGGCTACACCTTC	CASSLTGGRYGYTF